These 32 T cell receptor beta chains came from one sample sequenced in a study of T cell responses to AZD1222 COVID-19 vaccine (TCRdb year 2021). According to the study, the label for this sample's time point signals: baseline before first vaccination. The library was prepared using the immunoSEQ multiplex PCR assay. This is the immuneACCESS table as TCRdb keeps it, with only in-frame sequences that have V and J called. A part of the clones is gone; compared with another copy, unresolved V genes explain less than half, and the rest is unexplained. The sample table shows 100,000 or so clones, and roughly 90% are seen once. About 15% of the sample belongs to the ten largest clones. The input for sequencing was peripheral blood, taken on day 0 of AZD1222 vaccination. The receptors were sampled from an adult in good health.

The J gene is TRBJ2-5, the V gene TRBV2; 13 bases line up with TRBD2. The ends lost 4 bases at V and 5 bases at J; junction bases unmatched: 7. The CDR3 runs 16 residues. From germline, CDR1 is SNHLY and CDR2 FYNNEI. Written as DNA, the CDR3 is TGTGCCAGCAGTGGACGACTAGCGGGAGGACAGGAGACCCAGTACTTC. Protein: CASSGRLAGGQETQYF.

The chain recombines TRBV5-6 with TRBJ2-7; the D is unclear. Looked up from germline, CDR1 is SGHDT and CDR2 is YYEEEE. Between the trimmed V and J ends, which lost 3 bases and 2 bases, there was a span of 6 bases. The CDR3 has 12 residues. The chain's CDR3 is CASSSNTYEQYF. The DNA for the CDR3 is TGTGCCAGCAGCTCTAATACCTACGAGCAGTACTTC.

The chain uses TRBV25-1 and TRBJ1-5, with a possible D match to TRBD1 (6 bases). Germline-derived CDR1 and CDR2 are MGHDK and SYGVNS. Trimming pared 2 bases from V and 5 bases from J, leaving 13 bases between. The CDR3 totals 15 residues. In DNA, the CDR3 is TGTGCCAGCAGTGAAGGGGGCAGGAGGGATCAGCCCCAGCATTTT. Protein sequence: CASSEGGRRDQPQHF.

The rearrangement joins TRBV28 to TRBJ1-2, with 8 bases identical to TRBD1. J was trimmed by 13 bases and V by 3 bases; bases with no gene match: 10. The CDR3 extends over 13 amino acids. CDR1 and CDR2 (germline): MDHEN, SYDVKM. CDR3 sequence reads: CASSFGGQGIFTF. CDR3 DNA: TGTGCCAGCAGTTTTGGTGGACAGGGTATATTCACCTTC.

The V and J genes are TRBV3-1 (or the pseudogene TRBV3-2) and TRBJ2-7; D may correspond to TRBD1 or TRBD2 (5 bases each). Trimming shortened V by 1 base and J by 12 bases, and 13 bases separated the two germline ends. This CDR3 contains 12 residues. CDR1 LGHDT and CDR2 YNNKEL come from the germline V gene (reference sequence). Here the CDR3 DNA reads TGTGCCAGCAGCCAAGGTCCTCAGGGAGCGTACTTC. Residues: CASSQGPQGAYF.

The DNA for the CDR3 is TGTGCCAGCAGGGACTGCCGGAGTGAGCAGTTCTTC. Residues: CASRDCRSEQFF. The chain is built from TRBV21-1 and TRBJ2-1; the table's D call, TRBD2, has no DNA check behind it. TRBV21-1 is reported as a pseudogene. CDR3 length: 12 residues.

This chain joins TRBV9 and TRBJ1-2; D remains unclear. V was clipped by 4 bases and J by 7 bases, with 17 bases between them. There are 14 residues in the CDR3. The germline CDR1 and CDR2 sequences are SGDLS and YYNGEE. DNA of the CDR3: TGTGCCAGCAGCCCGGAGGTGAGAGTCTCTGGCTACACCTTC. This encodes CASSPEVRVSGYTF.

For this clone: Other DNA variants within this sample encode the same CDR3. J is TRBJ2-7 and V is TRBV28, with 7 bases aligning to TRBD1. With V trimmed by 5 bases and J by 4 bases, 5 bases remained unmatched. CDR1 MDHEN and CDR2 SYDVKM come from the germline V gene. CDR3 size: 13 residues. The CDR3 protein is CASSPGQSYEQYF. In nucleotides, the CDR3 is TGTGCCAGCAGTCCGGGACAGTCATACGAGCAGTACTTC.

The V and J genes are TRBV5-1 and TRBJ2-7; 8 nucleotides align to TRBD1. Germline CDR1 reads SGHRS; CDR2 reads YFSETQ. The V and J ends lost 4 bases and 1 base, in that order; junction bases with no gene match: 10. CDR3 length equals 16 residues. The CDR3 DNA reads as TGCGCCAGCAGCGTCACAGGGGGACCTGATTCCTACGAGCAGTACTTC. This gives the protein CASSVTGGPDSYEQYF.

The chain carries TRBV5-1 and TRBJ2-7, with 7 bases fitting TRBD2. The CDR3 extends over 12 amino acids. J was trimmed by 6 bases and V by 4 bases; bases with no gene match: 4. Germline CDR1 and CDR2: SGHRS and YFSETQ. This CDR3 is CASSPPGGEQYF. In DNA form, the CDR3 reads TGCGCCAGCAGCCCTCCGGGGGGCGAGCAGTACTTC.

The rearrangement joins TRBV9 to TRBJ2-5; 8 bases agree with TRBD1. V was pared by 3 bases and J by 1 base, with 2 bases of the junction left unmatched. Germline CDR1 reads SGDLS; CDR2 reads YYNGEE. The CDR3 extends over 14 amino acids. CDR3 bases: TGTGCCAGCAGCGGGACAGGGTCCCAAGAGACCCAGTACTTC. Translating it yields CASSGTGSQETQYF.

This chain links TRBV7-9 with TRBJ2-3; tentatively, D is TRBD1 (6 bases). The CDR3 loop spans 15 amino acids. The ends were cut back, 5 bases at V and 3 bases at J, with 15 bases in the middle. Germline CDR1 SEHNR, CDR2 FQNEAQ (reference sequence). The CDR3 region has the DNA TGTGCCAGCAGCCCAGGACAGTTTGGAACAGATACGCAGTATTTT. It codes for CASSPGQFGTDTQYF.

The V and J genes are TRBV10-3 and TRBJ1-3, with a tentative D call TRBD1 (6 bases). Between the trimmed V and J ends, which lost 10 bases and 0 bases, there was a span of 10 bases. Germline V gene data show CDR1 as ENHRY and CDR2 as SYGVKD. The CDR3 extends over 13 amino acids. CDR3 DNA sequence: TGTGCCACCACAGGGAACTCTGGAAACACCATATATTTT. It specifies CATTGNSGNTIYF.

The CDR3 loop reads CASSPLAGNTGELFF. DNA of the CDR3: TGTGCCAGCAGCCCCCTAGCGGGAAACACCGGGGAGCTGTTTTTT. The rearrangement joins TRBV3-1 (or the pseudogene TRBV3-2) to TRBJ2-2; the match to TRBD2 covers 9 bases. Germline V CDR1 and CDR2: LGHDT, YNNKEL (reference sequence). The CDR3 length is 15 residues. With V trimmed by 4 bases and J by 2 bases, 2 bases remained unmatched.

The chain links TRBV19 to TRBJ1-1, with D hard to call. Germline V gene data show CDR1 as LNHDA and CDR2 as SQIVND (reference sequence). The V end was cut by 6 bases, the J end by 1 base, with 21 bases between. This CDR3 has 17 residues. The CDR3 DNA reads TGTGCCAGTAGGCGGCGACTCTCCGGACGTCAGAACACTGAAGCTTTCTTT. Protein product: CASRRRLSGRQNTEAFF.

In its sample, this clone is medium-sized (0.01 to 0.1%). The chain's CDR3 is CASSTAGGPSGELFF. The CDR3 coding sequence is TGTGCCAGCAGCACAGCGGGAGGGCCCTCCGGGGAGCTGTTTTTT. The chain links TRBV5-5 to TRBJ2-2, with 10 bases matching TRBD2. V gave up 4 bases and J gave up 6 bases; unmatched junction bases: 6. This CDR3 spans 15 amino acids. Germline loops: CDR1 SGHKS, CDR2 YYEKEE (reference sequence).

The chain employs TRBV28 and TRBJ1-3; 7 nucleotides match TRBD1. The CDR3 loop spans 16 amino acids. Trimming cost V 5 bases and J 3 bases; bases outside gene matches: 10. Per the germline V gene, CDR1 is MDHEN and CDR2 is SYDVKM. The CDR3 DNA sequence: TGTGCCAGCAGTCCAACGACAGGGTCTAGTGGAAACACCATATATTTT. Translation: CASSPTTGSSGNTIYF. Variable domain in full (rest from reference TRBV28 and TRBJ1-3): DVKVTQSSRYLVKRTGEKVFLECVQDMDHENMFWYRQDPGLGLRLIYFSYDVKMKEKGDIPEGYSVSREKKERFSLILESASTNQTSMYLCASSPTTGSSGNTIYFGEGSWLTVV.

The V gene is TRBV6-5, the J gene TRBJ2-1; 7 bases line up with TRBD2. V lost 4 bases to trimming and J lost 1 base; unmatched junction nucleotides: 7. The CDR3 extends over 16 amino acids. Germline lookup yields CDR1 MNHEY and CDR2 SVGAGI. The CDR3 bases are TGTGCCAGCAGTTCGGGCGCAGCGGGATCCTACAATGAGCAGTTCTTC. Translated: CASSSGAAGSYNEQFF.

The chain has TRBV20-1 and TRBJ2-7; D might be TRBD1 (6 bases). The V gene's germline CDR1 is DFQATT and CDR2 SNEGSKA (reference sequence). The CDR3 runs to 11 residues. The CDR3 is CITGFSYEQYF. The CDR3 nucleotides read TGCATCACAGGGTTCTCCTACGAGCAGTACTTC.

The genes are TRBV27 and TRBJ1-2; the D gene is possibly TRBD1 (6 bases). Trimming left V 3 bases short and J 1 base short, with 12 bases between. CDR1 MNHEY and CDR2 SMNVEV come from the germline V gene (reference sequence). The CDR3 is made up of 15 amino acids. The CDR3 nucleotides are TGTGCCAGCAGTTTGACGGGACATATTAACTATGGCTACACCTTC. It specifies CASSLTGHINYGYTF.

The J gene is TRBJ1-3, the V gene TRBV5-1, with D unclear. CDR1 is SGHRS, CDR2 YFSETQ, per germline. V lost 5 bases, J lost 1 base, and 7 bases lay in between. The CDR3 has 13 residues. The CDR3 protein is CASRSASGNTIYF. The CDR3 nucleotides read TGCGCCAGCAGATCGGCGTCTGGAAACACCATATATTTT.

The V and J genes are TRBV3-1 (or the pseudogene TRBV3-2) and TRBJ1-6; no definite D call. This CDR3 contains 14 residues. Looked up from germline, CDR1 is LGHDT and CDR2 is YNNKEL (reference sequence). The germline V and J ends were trimmed by 6 bases and 6 bases, with 12 bases remaining between them. As DNA, the CDR3 is TGTGCCAGCAGTGAACAGTATGTTAATTCACCCCTCCACTTT. This codes for CASSEQYVNSPLHF.

This CDR3 reads CASSTGQGNQPQHF. Written as DNA, the CDR3 is TGTGCCAGCAGCACGGGACAGGGCAATCAGCCCCAGCATTTT. The gene calls are TRBV27 and TRBJ1-5; 8 bases agree with TRBD1. V was pared by 6 bases and J by 2 bases, with 3 bases of the junction left unmatched. In germline, CDR1 is MNHEY, CDR2 SMNVEV (reference sequence). The CDR3 extends over 14 amino acids.

CDR3 loop: CASSLAGPANEKLFF. CDR3 coding DNA: TGTGCCAGCAGCCTCGCAGGCCCAGCTAATGAAAAACTGTTTTTT. The rearrangement joins TRBV3-1 (or the pseudogene TRBV3-2) to TRBJ1-4; D is unclear. The ends were cut back, 4 bases at V and 3 bases at J, with 12 bases in the middle. The CDR3 covers 15 residues. CDR1 is LGHDT and CDR2 is YNNKEL in the germline V gene (reference sequence).

The rearrangement uses TRBV7-3 and TRBJ2-3; TRBD1 matches 9 bases. CDR1 and CDR2 from the germline V gene are SGHTA and FQGTGA. V gave up 5 bases and J gave up 4 bases; unmatched junction bases: 13. This CDR3 has 17 residues. The CDR3 sequence: CASSPETRTGAADTQYF. CDR3 coding DNA: TGTGCCAGCAGCCCGGAAACTCGGACAGGGGCGGCAGATACGCAGTATTTT.

This clone was seen once. This chain links TRBV5-1 with TRBJ2-7; 10 bases are shared with TRBD2. The CDR3 runs to 16 residues. Germline lookup yields CDR1 SGHRS and CDR2 YFSETQ. Trimming cost V 0 bases and J 3 bases; bases outside gene matches: 6. CDR3 sequence: CASSLEGASGSYEQYF. The CDR3 coding sequence is TGCGCCAGCAGCTTGGAAGGGGCTAGCGGGAGCTACGAGCAGTACTTC.

This rearrangement joins TRBV3-1 (or the pseudogene TRBV3-2) to TRBJ1-1; possible D gene TRBD1, 5 bases. Germline assignment: CDR1 LGHDT and CDR2 YNNKEL (reference sequence). There are 14 residues in the CDR3. Trimming pared 4 bases from V and 2 bases from J, leaving 11 bases between. CDR3 DNA: TGTGCCAGCAGCCTAGGGGCGCCAAACACTGAAGCTTTCTTT. Translating gives CASSLGAPNTEAFF.

This chain links TRBV20-1 with TRBJ1-4; D gene ambiguous. V shed 3 bases and J shed 4 bases, with 9 bases lying between them. CDR1 DFQATT and CDR2 SNEGSKA come from the germline V gene (reference sequence). The CDR3 covers 13 residues. This CDR3 reads CSASNTFNEKLFF. The CDR3 coding sequence is TGCAGTGCTAGTAATACCTTTAATGAAAAACTGTTTTTT.

This clone came up once. The chain links TRBV5-1 to TRBJ2-1, with no clear D. The CDR3 length is 13 residues. The V gene lost 0 bases and the J gene lost 9 bases, with 10 bases spanning the gap. CDR1 and CDR2 from the germline V gene are SGHRS and YFSETQ. This chain's CDR3 is CASSLGPLGEQFF. Here the CDR3 DNA reads TGCGCCAGCAGCTTGGGACCCTTAGGTGAGCAGTTCTTC.

The rearrangement joins TRBV18 to TRBJ2-2; the match to TRBD2 covers 8 bases. V gave up 2 bases and J gave up 3 bases; unmatched junction bases: 8. CDR1 is KGHSH, CDR2 LQKENI, per germline. The CDR3 has 17 amino acids. The CDR3 sequence: CASSPSVPLADTGELFF. CDR3 nucleotides: TGTGCCAGCTCACCAAGCGTTCCACTAGCGGACACCGGGGAGCTGTTTTTT.

This chain links TRBV13 with TRBJ2-2; 7 nucleotides align to TRBD1. The CDR3 sequence is 16 residues long. V was pared by 6 bases and J by 0 bases, with 7 bases of the junction left unmatched. The germline V gene has CDR1 PRHDT and CDR2 FYEKMQ (reference sequence). CDR3 amino acids: CASRKTGATNTGELFF. The CDR3 DNA reads TGTGCCAGCAGAAAAACAGGGGCTACGAACACCGGGGAGCTGTTTTTT.

V gene TRBV3-1 (or the pseudogene TRBV3-2) combines with J gene TRBJ1-5; D ambiguous. The ends were cut back, 0 bases at V and 4 bases at J, with 10 bases in the middle. The length of the CDR3 is 15 residues. CDR1 LGHDT and CDR2 YNNKEL come from the germline V gene (reference sequence). CDR3 nucleotide sequence: TGTGCCAGCAGCCAAGACACGACCGGAAATCAGCCCCAGCATTTT. Translation gives CASSQDTTGNQPQHF.